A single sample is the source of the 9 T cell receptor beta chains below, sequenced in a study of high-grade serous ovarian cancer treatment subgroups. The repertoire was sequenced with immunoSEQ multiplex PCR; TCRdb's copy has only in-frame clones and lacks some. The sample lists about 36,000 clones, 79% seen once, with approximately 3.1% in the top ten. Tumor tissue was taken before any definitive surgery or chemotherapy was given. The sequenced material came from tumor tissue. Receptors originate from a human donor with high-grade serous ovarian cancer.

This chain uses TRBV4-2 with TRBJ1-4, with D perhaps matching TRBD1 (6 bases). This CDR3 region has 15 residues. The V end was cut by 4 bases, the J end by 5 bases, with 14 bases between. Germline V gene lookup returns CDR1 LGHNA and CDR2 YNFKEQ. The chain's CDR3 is CASSLGGAANEKLFF. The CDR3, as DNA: TGTGCCAGCAGCCTAGGGGGAGCAGCGAATGAAAAACTGTTTTTT.

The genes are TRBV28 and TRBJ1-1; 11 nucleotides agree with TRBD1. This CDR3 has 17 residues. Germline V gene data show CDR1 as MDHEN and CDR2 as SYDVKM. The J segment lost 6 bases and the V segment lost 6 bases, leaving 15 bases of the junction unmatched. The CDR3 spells CASSQDRGLRSVAEAFF. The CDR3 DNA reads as TGTGCCAGCAGCCAGGACAGGGGGCTTCGGTCGGTTGCTGAAGCTTTCTTT.

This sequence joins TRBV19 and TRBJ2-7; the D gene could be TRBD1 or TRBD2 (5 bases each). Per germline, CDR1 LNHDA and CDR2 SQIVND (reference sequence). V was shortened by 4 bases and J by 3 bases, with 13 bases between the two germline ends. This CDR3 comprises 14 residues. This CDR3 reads CASSNGRGGYEQYF. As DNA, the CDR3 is TGTGCCAGTAGTAACGGGCGTGGGGGCTACGAGCAGTACTTC. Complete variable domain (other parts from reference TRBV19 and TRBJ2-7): DGGITQSPKYLFRKEGQNVTLSCEQNLNHDAMYWYRQDPGQGLRLIYYSQIVNDFQKGDIAEGYSVSREKKESFPLTVTSAQKNPTAFYLCASSNGRGGYEQYFGPGTRLTVT.

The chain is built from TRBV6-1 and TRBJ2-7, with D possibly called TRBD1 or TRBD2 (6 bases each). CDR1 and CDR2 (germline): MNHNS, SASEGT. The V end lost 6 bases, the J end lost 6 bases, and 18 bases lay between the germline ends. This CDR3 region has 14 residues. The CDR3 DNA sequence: TGTGCCAGCAGCTCACCTTGGGGGGCGGGCGAGCAGTACTTC. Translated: CASSSPWGAGEQYF.

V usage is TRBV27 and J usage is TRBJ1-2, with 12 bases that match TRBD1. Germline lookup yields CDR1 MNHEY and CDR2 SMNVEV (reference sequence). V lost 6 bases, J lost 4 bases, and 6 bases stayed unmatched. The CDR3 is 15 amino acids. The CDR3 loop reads CASSGGTGGLYGYTF. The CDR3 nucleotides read TGTGCCAGCAGCGGGGGGACAGGGGGCCTCTATGGCTACACCTTC.

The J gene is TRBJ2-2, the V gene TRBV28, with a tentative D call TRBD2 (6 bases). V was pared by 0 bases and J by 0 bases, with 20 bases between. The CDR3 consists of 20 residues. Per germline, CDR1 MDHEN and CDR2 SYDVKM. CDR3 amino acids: CASSLCSGREYIANTGELFF. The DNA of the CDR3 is TGTGCCAGCAGTTTATGCAGTGGCCGGGAGTATATTGCGAACACCGGGGAGCTGTTTTTT.

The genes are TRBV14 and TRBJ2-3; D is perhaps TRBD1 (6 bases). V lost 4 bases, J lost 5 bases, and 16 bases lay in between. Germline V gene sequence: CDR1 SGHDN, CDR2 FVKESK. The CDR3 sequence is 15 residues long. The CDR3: CASSPPQGRGDTQYF. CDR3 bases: TGTGCCAGCAGCCCTCCGCAGGGGCGAGGAGATACGCAGTATTTT.

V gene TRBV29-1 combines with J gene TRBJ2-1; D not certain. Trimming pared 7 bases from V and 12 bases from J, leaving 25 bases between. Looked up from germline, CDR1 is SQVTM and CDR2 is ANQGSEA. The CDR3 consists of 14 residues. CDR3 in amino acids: CSATGPSHPGRQFF. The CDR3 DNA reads TGCAGCGCTACCGGGCCCTCTCATCCCGGTCGGCAGTTCTTC.

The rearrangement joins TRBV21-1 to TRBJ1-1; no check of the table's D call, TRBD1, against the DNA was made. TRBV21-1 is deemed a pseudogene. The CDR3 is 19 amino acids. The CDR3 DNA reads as TGTGCCAGCAGCAAGGACAGGTTGGAACGAGGGGGCATGAACACTGAAGCTTTCTTT. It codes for CASSKDRLERGGMNTEAFF.